This T cell receptor (beta chain) was sequenced in a study of OX40 agonist ivuxolimab in advanced cancers. Across the study: Prior anti-PD-1, anti-PD-L1 or anti-CTLA-4 therapy was allowed; roughly 40% had some. Three patients responded partially, comprising one with hepatocellular carcinoma and two with cutaneous melanoma. The study, taken as a whole, reports: Also showing low normalized T-cell clonal expansion were some of the nonresponders.

Profiling relied on immunoSEQ multiplex PCR, and the TCRdb table lists in-frame clones only, not all of them. The table has under 45,000 clones, more than 80% seen once. Germline CDR1 is MNHEY and CDR2 is SMNVEV (reference sequence). The length of the CDR3 is 18 residues. With 4 bases clipped from V and 3 bases from J, the junction kept 14 bases outside the gene matches. A word on this clone: Its specificity is unknown.

The specimen was CD4+ or CD8+ T cells sorted from blood, collected in a trial of the OX40 agonist ivuxolimab. This sequence originates from an adult with an advanced solid tumor such as melanoma, head and neck, liver or kidney cancer. The genes are TRBV27 and TRBJ2-2; 7 nucleotides line up with TRBD1. CDR3 region: CASSSPIRDRPYTGELFF. The CDR3, as DNA: TGTGCCAGCAGTTCCCCCATCCGGGACAGACCGTACACCGGGGAGCTGTTTTTT.